The 20 T cell receptor beta chains given below trace back to one sample, sequenced in a study of blood T cell repertoires in COVID-19. Libraries were prepared by immunoSEQ multiplex PCR; TCRdb keeps only in-frame clonotypes and omits some of them. The sample yields 60,000 to 75,000 clones, approximately 90% seen once. The sample consisted of peripheral blood. These receptors all stem from a human donor in a cohort sampled during active COVID-19.

Only one count was recorded for this clone. The DNA for the CDR3 is TGTGCCAGCAGTTTCCGGGGAGGGAAAGACGAGCAGTACTTC. Amino acids: CASSFRGGKDEQYF. The genes are TRBV28 and TRBJ2-7; TRBD2 aligns across 7 bases. The CDR3 runs 14 residues. Germline CDR1 is MDHEN and CDR2 is SYDVKM. V lost 3 bases to trimming and J lost 5 bases; unmatched junction nucleotides: 7.

The CDR3 DNA sequence: TGTGCCAGCAGCTTAGATCTTCGGGGGGCGACTGAAGCTTTCTTT. Translation: CASSLDLRGATEAFF. V usage is TRBV11-2 and J usage is TRBJ1-1; possible D gene TRBD1, 6 bases. Per the germline V gene, CDR1 is SGHAT and CDR2 is FQNNGV. The ends were cut back, 0 bases at V and 5 bases at J, with 13 bases in the middle. This CDR3 comprises 15 residues.

V usage is TRBV19 and J usage is TRBJ2-1; TRBD1 matches 8 bases. Germline loops: CDR1 LNHDA, CDR2 SQIVND (reference sequence). The CDR3 length is 16 residues. V dropped 2 bases and J dropped 0; count of bases not matched to a gene: 3. The chain's CDR3 is CASSISTGGSYNEQFF. In DNA form, the CDR3 reads TGTGCCAGTAGTATAAGTACAGGGGGCTCCTACAATGAGCAGTTCTTC.

The chain employs TRBV7-8 and TRBJ2-3; the match to TRBD1 covers 8 bases. V was pared by 5 bases and J by 4 bases, with 5 bases of the junction left unmatched. This CDR3 is built from 14 residues. Germline CDR1 and CDR2: SGHVS and FQNEAQ. The CDR3 DNA is TGTGCCAGCAGCGGGCAGGGGGCGCCAGATACGCAGTATTTT. It translates to CASSGQGAPDTQYF.

This rearrangement joins TRBV7-9 to TRBJ2-1; the D gene is possibly TRBD1 (6 bases). V shed 1 base and J shed 8 bases, with 9 bases lying between them. The germline gives CDR1 SEHNR, CDR2 FQNEAQ (reference sequence). This CDR3 has 13 residues. This CDR3 is CASSLGGQHEQFF. CDR3 DNA: TGTGCCAGCAGCTTAGGGGGGCAACATGAGCAGTTCTTC.

This clone has only one observation. V gene TRBV19 combines with J gene TRBJ2-5, with TRBD2 as a possible D gene (6 bases). In germline, CDR1 is LNHDA, CDR2 SQIVND (reference sequence). The CDR3 spans 16 residues. The V gene lost 4 bases and the J gene lost 5 bases, with 20 bases spanning the gap. As DNA, the CDR3 is TGTGCCAGTAGTACCGGGACTGGAGGGGAATTTGAGACCCAGTACTTC. Protein product: CASSTGTGGEFETQYF.

The chain has TRBV3-1 (or the pseudogene TRBV3-2) and TRBJ2-5; possible D gene TRBD1, 5 bases. V was clipped by 4 bases and J by 4 bases, with 19 bases between them. CDR3 length: 16 residues. Germline V gene sequence: CDR1 LGHDT, CDR2 YNNKEL (reference sequence). The CDR3, as DNA: TGTGCCAGCAGCCTACAAGTAGGGGCCGTAGGAGAGACCCAGTACTTC. Residues: CASSLQVGAVGETQYF.

V is TRBV7-2 and J is TRBJ1-1; 8 nucleotides agree with TRBD1. CDR1 and CDR2 from the germline V gene are SGHTA and FQGNSA. The J segment lost 5 bases and the V segment lost 1 base, leaving 6 bases of the junction unmatched. This CDR3 has 15 amino acids. Here the CDR3 reads CASSLGAGQGTEAFF. CDR3 DNA sequence: TGTGCCAGCAGCTTAGGGGCTGGACAGGGAACTGAAGCTTTCTTT.

The J gene is TRBJ2-2, the V gene TRBV6-2 or TRBV6-3; D not certain. The germline V gene encodes CDR1 MNHEY and CDR2 SVGEGT. This CDR3 is built from 15 residues. The V and J ends lost 4 bases and 2 bases respectively, with 11 bases between them. The CDR3 sequence is CASSSPLRNTGELFF. The CDR3, as DNA: TGTGCCAGCAGTTCACCGCTCAGAAACACCGGGGAGCTGTTTTTT.

J is TRBJ2-2 and V is TRBV7-2; D gene unclear. The CDR3 is made up of 13 amino acids. V lost 6 bases, J lost 2 bases, and 7 bases lay in between. CDR1 and CDR2 from the germline V gene are SGHTA and FQGNSA. The DNA of the CDR3 is TGTGCCAGCAGACTACTAAACACCGGGGAGCTGTTTTTT. Translated, it gives CASRLLNTGELFF.

The chain employs TRBV14 and TRBJ2-3; TRBD2 matches at 8 bases. J gave up 2 bases and V 1 base, and 5 bases lay outside the gene matches. Germline CDR1 SGHDN, CDR2 FVKESK. The CDR3 has 16 amino acids. The CDR3 protein is CASSQVVAGLTDTQYF. CDR3 nucleotide sequence: TGTGCCAGCAGCCAAGTTGTAGCGGGACTCACAGATACGCAGTATTTT.

This clone was recorded only once. V usage is TRBV21-1 and J usage is TRBJ2-1; TRBD2 reflects the table's D call only, with no check against the DNA. TRBV21-1 is recorded as a pseudogene. There are 14 residues in the CDR3. CDR3: CASSSPSGLREQFF. CDR3 DNA sequence: TGTGCCAGCAGCTCCCCGAGCGGCTTGAGGGAGCAGTTCTTC.

The V call is TRBV27, the J call TRBJ2-2; a weak D match, TRBD1 (6 bases). The CDR3 consists of 15 residues. V was clipped by 2 bases and J by 5 bases, with 12 bases between them. Germline-derived CDR1 and CDR2 are MNHEY and SMNVEV (reference sequence). The CDR3 nucleotides are TGTGCCAGCAGTTTACCTCCGAGGGGGACCGGGGAGCTGTTTTTT. Its translation: CASSLPPRGTGELFF.

The chain couples TRBV28 to TRBJ1-4, with 9 bases fitting TRBD1. The J segment lost 5 bases and the V segment lost 4 bases, leaving 8 bases of the junction unmatched. This CDR3 has 16 residues. CDR1 and CDR2 (germline): MDHEN, SYDVKM. The CDR3 DNA sequence: TGTGCCAGCAGTTCGTCCGGGACAGGGCACAATGAAAAACTGTTTTTT. This sequence encodes CASSSSGTGHNEKLFF.

The chain couples TRBV5-1 to TRBJ2-1, with TRBD2 matching 11 bases. Trimming removed 4 bases from V and 1 base from J; junction bases left unmatched: 7. Germline V gene data show CDR1 as SGHRS and CDR2 as YFSETQ. This CDR3 spans 17 amino acids. CDR3 DNA sequence: TGCGCCAGCAGCCAAACTAGCGGGGGTCAATCCTACAATGAGCAGTTCTTC. Its protein is CASSQTSGGQSYNEQFF. Together with reference TRBV5-1 and TRBJ2-1, the CDR3 gives the full variable domain: KAGVTQTPRYLIKTRGQQVTLSCSPISGHRSVSWYQQTPGQGLQFLFEYFSETQRNKGNFPGRFSGRQFSNSRSEMNVSTLELGDSALYLCASSQTSGGQSYNEQFFGPGTRLTVL.

The rearrangement uses TRBV5-1 and TRBJ2-1; 8 nucleotides agree with TRBD1. This CDR3 region has 16 residues. Germline V gene sequence: CDR1 SGHRS, CDR2 YFSETQ. V dropped 4 bases and J dropped 5; count of bases not matched to a gene: 11. The CDR3 here is CASSNTGTGRHNEQFF. CDR3 in DNA: TGCGCCAGCAGCAATACCGGGACAGGTCGTCACAATGAGCAGTTCTTC.

CDR3 amino acids: CASSTSGSTDTQYF. The CDR3 region has the DNA TGTGCCAGCAGTACTAGCGGGAGCACAGATACGCAGTATTTT. The chain links TRBV7-3 to TRBJ2-3, with 9 bases fitting TRBD2. Germline assignment: CDR1 SGHTA and CDR2 FQGTGA. V lost 6 bases to trimming and J lost 0 bases; unmatched junction nucleotides: 1. The length of the CDR3 is 14 residues.

The rearrangement links TRBV27 to TRBJ2-3; TRBD1 matches 7 bases. CDR3 length: 19 residues. V lost 6 bases, J lost 3 bases, and 21 bases stayed unmatched. Germline loops: CDR1 MNHEY, CDR2 SMNVEV (reference sequence). The DNA of the CDR3 is TGTGCCAGCAGCCACCGGGCGTCCACAGGGGCAATGGAGACAGATACGCAGTATTTT. Amino acid sequence: CASSHRASTGAMETDTQYF.

CDR3 sequence (DNA): TGTGCCAGCAGAGACAGGGCGAGGGAGACCCAGTACTTC. Its translation: CASRDRARETQYF. The rearrangement links TRBV2 to TRBJ2-5; 7 nucleotides match TRBD1. Germline CDR1 is SNHLY and CDR2 is FYNNEI. This CDR3 is built from 13 residues. J gave up 5 bases and V 6 bases, and 6 bases lay outside the gene matches.

This chain connects TRBV4-2 to TRBJ2-1, with 13 bases fitting TRBD2. The CDR3 contains 15 residues. Germline CDR1 LGHNA, CDR2 YNFKEQ. The ends lost 1 base at V and 10 bases at J; junction bases unmatched: 4. The CDR3 protein is CASSQGGLAGPEQFF. CDR3 bases: TGTGCCAGCAGCCAAGGGGGACTAGCGGGACCCGAGCAGTTCTTC.